This TCR beta chain emerged from a study of T cell responses to AZD1222 COVID-19 vaccine. CDR1 is KGHSH, CDR2 LQKENI, per germline. After removal of 3 bases from V and 0 bases from J, the junction contained 11 bases not matched to a gene. The CDR3 totals 17 residues. Study findings and constraints: There were mostly white British donors and more females than males, and clonal diversity was possibly underestimated. Repertoire samples came only from after the peak T cell response.

Comments on this clone: Its target is not known.

The protocol was immunoSEQ multiplex PCR, while the TCRdb copy is restricted to in-frame clones and leaves out a portion. The profile shows about 130,000 clones, more than 80% of them singletons. Sequences were derived from peripheral blood, sampled on day 0 of AZD1222 vaccination. This sequence was found in an adult in good health. V is TRBV18 and J is TRBJ2-7; 7 bases align to TRBD1. In nucleotides, the CDR3 is TGTGCCAGCTCACCCCGCCAACAGGGGCCGAGCTCCTACGAGCAGTACTTC. This gives the protein CASSPRQQGPSSYEQYF.